This entry lists 19 T cell receptor beta chains sequenced from one sample in a study of T cell responses to AZD1222 COVID-19 vaccine. Here immunoSEQ multiplex PCR was the method, and the copy in TCRdb shows in-frame clones only, minus some. The sample contains some 100,000 clones, approximately 87% of which appear only once. The material sequenced was peripheral blood, taken on day 0 of AZD1222 vaccination. These receptors came from an adult in good health.

This chain's CDR3 is CASSPQGQPTNEKLFF. CDR3 nucleotide sequence: TGTGCCAGCTCACCACAGGGACAGCCAACTAATGAAAAACTGTTTTTT. This sequence joins TRBV18 and TRBJ1-4, with 7 bases identical to TRBD1. The J segment lost 0 bases and the V segment lost 1 base, leaving 2 bases of the junction unmatched. The CDR3 is 16 amino acids. Germline CDR1 is KGHSH and CDR2 is LQKENI.

The CDR3 spells CASSIGGHASGYTF. DNA for the CDR3: TGTGCCAGTAGTATAGGAGGACATGCCAGCGGCTACACCTTC. The chain carries TRBV19 and TRBJ1-2; the D gene is possibly TRBD1 (5 bases). Germline-derived CDR1 and CDR2 are LNHDA and SQIVND (reference sequence). This CDR3 spans 14 amino acids. V gave up 1 base and J gave up 8 bases, with 14 bases separating them.

The rearrangement links TRBV6-5 to TRBJ1-1, with D perhaps matching TRBD1 (5 bases). Germline assignment: CDR1 MNHEY and CDR2 SVGAGI. V dropped 0 bases and J dropped 10 bases, with 12 bases sitting between them. The CDR3 is 13 amino acids. The CDR3 DNA follows: TGTGCCAGCAGTTACTCGGGGACGGGGGTAGCTTTCTTT. This gives the protein CASSYSGTGVAFF.

The V call is TRBV5-4, the J call TRBJ1-2; D is ambiguous. Trimming cost V 6 bases and J 7 bases, with 19 bases left between them. The CDR3 is 14 residues long. The germline V gene has CDR1 SGHNT and CDR2 YYREEE (reference sequence). As DNA, the CDR3 is TGTGCCAGCACCCGAGGCGTCAGCGGCTTTGGCTACACCTTC. Translated, it gives CASTRGVSGFGYTF.

The chain combines TRBV3-1 (or the pseudogene TRBV3-2) with TRBJ1-1; no definite D call. Between the trimmed V and J ends, which lost 8 bases and 2 bases, there was a span of 6 bases. This CDR3 spans 11 amino acids. Germline V gene lookup returns CDR1 LGHDT and CDR2 YNNKEL (reference sequence). CDR3: CASQKNTEAFF. The DNA for the CDR3 is TGTGCCAGCCAGAAAAACACTGAAGCTTTCTTT.

The chain combines TRBV24-1 with TRBJ1-2; D unclear. The CDR3 is 12 amino acids. The V gene lost 4 bases and the J gene lost 5 bases, with 7 bases spanning the gap. Germline V lookup: CDR1 KGHDR, CDR2 SFDVKD. The CDR3: CATSDGIYGYTF. The CDR3 DNA follows: TGTGCCACCAGTGACGGAATATATGGCTACACCTTC.

The V gene is TRBV18, the J gene TRBJ1-2; 9 nucleotides match TRBD1. With V trimmed by 3 bases and J by 2 bases, 4 bases remained unmatched. The CDR3 is 15 residues long. CDR1 and CDR2 from the germline V gene are KGHSH and LQKENI. The CDR3: CASSPLQGANYGYTF. DNA for the CDR3: TGTGCCAGCTCACCTTTACAGGGGGCGAACTATGGCTACACCTTC.

This clone was observed once. V usage is TRBV12-3 or TRBV12-4 and J usage is TRBJ2-1; 9 positions match TRBD1. This CDR3 region has 13 residues. V lost 4 bases and J lost 7; bases outside the gene matches: 2. The CDR3 DNA sequence: TGTGCCAGCAGTTCCGGGACAGGGAATGAGCAGTTCTTC. Amino acid sequence: CASSSGTGNEQFF.

This clone was found a few times. The chain employs TRBV5-8 and TRBJ1-5; D perhaps matches TRBD1 (6 bases). The V and J ends lost 4 bases and 0 bases respectively, with 14 bases between them. The V gene's germline CDR1 is SGHTS and CDR2 YDEGEE. The CDR3 spans 16 residues. CDR3 sequence: CASSTGQTYSNQPQHF. For the CDR3, the DNA is TGTGCCAGCAGCACCGGACAGACATATAGCAATCAGCCCCAGCATTTT.

This chain connects TRBV4-1 to TRBJ2-3; 10 bases agree with TRBD2. CDR1 and CDR2 (germline): MGHRA, YSYEKL. The ends lost 4 bases at V and 4 bases at J; junction bases unmatched: 5. The CDR3 spans 15 residues. CDR3 DNA sequence: TGCGCCAGCAGCCCGACTAGCGGGTCAGCAGATACGCAGTATTTT. Translated: CASSPTSGSADTQYF.

The J gene is TRBJ1-3, the V gene TRBV28; D is possibly TRBD1 (5 bases). Germline V CDR1 and CDR2: MDHEN, SYDVKM. The CDR3 length is 16 residues. Trimming took 4 bases from V and 0 from J, leaving 13 bases between them. The CDR3 loop is CASSSPGRSSGNTIYF. Written as DNA, the CDR3 is TGTGCCAGCAGTTCGCCAGGGAGAAGCTCTGGAAACACCATATATTTT.

The chain links TRBV11-1 to TRBJ2-7; D ambiguous. CDR3 length: 15 residues. Germline V CDR1 and CDR2: SGHAT, FQDESV (reference sequence). The V gene lost 0 bases and the J gene lost 3 bases, with 12 bases spanning the gap. CDR3: CASSLALDSSYEQYF. DNA for the CDR3: TGTGCCAGCAGCTTAGCGCTAGACTCAAGCTACGAGCAGTACTTC.

This chain uses TRBV4-3 with TRBJ2-3, with a tentative D call TRBD2 (7 bases). CDR3 length: 18 residues. The V end was cut by 0 bases, the J end by 1 base, with 17 bases between. CDR1 and CDR2 from the germline V gene are LGHNA and YSLEER. CDR3 sequence: CASSQDFRAGARTDTQYF. In DNA form, the CDR3 reads TGCGCCAGCAGCCAAGATTTTCGGGCGGGGGCACGCACAGATACGCAGTATTTT.

The V call is TRBV7-2, the J call TRBJ1-5; the D gene is possibly TRBD1 (5 bases). CDR1 and CDR2 from the germline V gene are SGHTA and FQGNSA. The CDR3 is made up of 13 amino acids. V gave up 4 bases and J gave up 5 bases, with 9 bases separating them. CDR3 nucleotide sequence: TGTGCCAGCAGCTCACGACAGTATCAGCCCCAGCATTTT. Translated, it gives CASSSRQYQPQHF.

The gene calls are TRBV30 and TRBJ2-7; 7 nucleotides align to TRBD1. After removal of 3 bases from V and 2 bases from J, the junction contained 4 bases not matched to a gene. Germline V gives CDR1 GTSNPN, CDR2 SVGIG (reference sequence). This CDR3 comprises 13 residues. The CDR3 protein is CAWRGRGTYEQYF. The CDR3 DNA follows: TGTGCCTGGAGAGGCAGGGGGACCTACGAGCAGTACTTC.

The chain links TRBV27 to TRBJ1-1; no reliable D call. Per the germline V gene, CDR1 is MNHEY and CDR2 is SMNVEV (reference sequence). Trimming stripped 3 bases from V and 1 base from J, with 6 bases between. The CDR3 consists of 13 residues. CDR3 in DNA: TGTGCCAGCAGTTTTGTACGGAACACTGAAGCTTTCTTT. This translates into CASSFVRNTEAFF.

V and J are TRBV9 and TRBJ1-3; D is possibly TRBD1 (6 bases). Trimming took 4 bases from V and 2 from J, leaving 10 bases between them. The germline V gene encodes CDR1 SGDLS and CDR2 YYNGEE. The length of the CDR3 is 14 residues. The DNA of the CDR3 is TGTGCCAGCAGCTCCCAGGGGACTGGAAACACCATATATTTT. Translation gives CASSSQGTGNTIYF.

This sequence joins TRBV12-3 or TRBV12-4 and TRBJ2-1; D may be TRBD1 or TRBD2 (5 bases each). V shed 8 bases and J shed 4 bases, with 12 bases lying between them. This CDR3 region has 13 residues. In nucleotides, the CDR3 is TGTGCCAGCGGCCGTGGGGGATACAATGAGCAGTTCTTC. As protein: CASGRGGYNEQFF.

This chain joins TRBV16 and TRBJ1-4; D remains ambiguous. The CDR3 is 14 residues long. Germline CDR1 reads KGHSY; CDR2 reads FQNENV. Trimming took 0 bases from V and 13 from J, leaving 15 bases between them. Here the CDR3 DNA reads TGTGCCAGCAGCCAATCTTCTGGTAATAGAAGACTGTTTTTT. Translation: CASSQSSGNRRLFF.